Below are 31 T cell receptor beta chains sequenced from a single sample in a study of Graves' ophthalmopathy and Graves' hyperthyroidism. RNA transcripts were the template, and TCR beta CDR3 regions were amplified from them. The library came from an HTBI-primed first-round RT-PCR and a second-round multiplex PCR. TCRdb processed the multiplex PCR reads anew with MiXCR; each CDR3 protein has one entry. The sample yields almost 750,000 distinct CDR3 sequences, 40% seen once. The sequenced sample consisted of peripheral blood. Every receptor here comes from an adult man with Graves' ophthalmopathy.

V and J are TRBV20-1 and TRBJ1-2; D unclear. Trimming shortened V by 1 base and J by 1 base, and 13 bases separated the two germline ends. The germline V gene encodes CDR1 DFQATT and CDR2 SNEGSKA (reference sequence). The CDR3 has 15 residues. CDR3 sequence: CSARALTENNYGYTF. DNA for the CDR3: TGCAGTGCTAGAGCTTTGACGGAGAATAACTATGGCTACACCTTC.

Ten or more counts support this clonotype. CDR3 nucleotides: TGTGCCAGCAGTGTGAGGGGGGAGACCCAGTACTTC. It translates to CASSVRGETQYF. This chain uses TRBV2 with TRBJ2-5; perhaps TRBD1 as D (6 bases). The germline gives CDR1 SNHLY, CDR2 FYNNEI. V shed 4 bases and J shed 5 bases, with 8 bases lying between them. This CDR3 is 12 amino acids long.

The CDR3 here is CASSPRPDRGGGYTF. DNA of the CDR3: TGTGCCAGCTCACCCCGCCCCGATAGGGGAGGTGGCTACACCTTC. The chain employs TRBV25-1 and TRBJ1-2; tentatively, D is TRBD1 (5 bases). V was trimmed by 8 bases and J by 7 bases, leaving 23 bases between them. From germline, CDR1 is MGHDK and CDR2 SYGVNS. The CDR3 has 15 amino acids.

This sequence joins TRBV5-5 and TRBJ2-7; weak D call: TRBD2 (6 bases). Germline-derived CDR1 and CDR2 are SGHKS and YYEKEE (reference sequence). V was trimmed by 4 bases and J by 1 base, leaving 18 bases between them. The CDR3 is made up of 16 amino acids. This CDR3 reads CASSVRGGKLSYEQYF. The CDR3 region has the DNA TGTGCCAGCAGCGTTCGTGGAGGGAAGCTTTCCTACGAGCAGTACTTC.

The chain has TRBV12-3 or TRBV12-4 and TRBJ1-2, with 10 bases matching TRBD1. With V trimmed by 3 bases and J by 4 bases, 8 bases remained unmatched. CDR3 size: 16 residues. The CDR3 DNA follows: TGTGCCAGCAGTTTGAGCGACAGGGGGCGTATCTATGGCTACACCTTC. This encodes CASSLSDRGRIYGYTF.

Turning to this clonotype: One base away lies a much larger clone, so this may be a sequencing read error. This chain links TRBV11-2 with TRBJ1-2; weak D call: TRBD1 (6 bases). Germline V lookup: CDR1 SGHAT, CDR2 FQNNGV. The CDR3 sequence is 14 residues long. CDR3 nucleotides: TGTGCCAGCAGCTTAGCAGGGGCAAGCTATAGCTACACCTTC. Translated: CASSLAGASYSYTF.

A few counts support this clonotype. The CDR3 spells CASSSRGRLAPNSPLHF. CDR3 nucleotide sequence: TGTGCCAGCAGCTCCAGGGGCAGGCTTGCGCCAAATTCACCCCTCCACTTT. The genes are TRBV7-9 and TRBJ1-6; maybe TRBD1 (6 bases). V gave up 4 bases and J gave up 7 bases, with 20 bases separating them. The CDR3 contains 17 residues. CDR1 is SEHNR and CDR2 is FQNEAQ in the germline V gene (reference sequence).

The rearrangement uses TRBV27 and TRBJ1-1; 10 bases are shared with TRBD1. The germline V gene encodes CDR1 MNHEY and CDR2 SMNVEV (reference sequence). This CDR3 comprises 15 residues. Trimming cost V 5 bases and J 5 bases; bases outside gene matches: 8. The CDR3 loop is CASSQWTGGETEAFF. The CDR3 DNA reads TGTGCCAGCAGTCAATGGACAGGGGGAGAAACTGAAGCTTTCTTT.

This clonotype is a singleton in its sample. This chain joins TRBV25-1 and TRBJ2-2; D might be TRBD1 or TRBD2, each matching 5 bases. CDR1 and CDR2 from the germline V gene are MGHDK and SYGVNS. Between the trimmed V and J ends, which lost 6 bases and 6 bases, there was a span of 11 bases. There are 13 residues in the CDR3. In DNA form, the CDR3 reads TGTGCCAGCAGAGATCCGGGGCCCGGGGAGCTGTTTTTT. Its protein is CASRDPGPGELFF.

This clonotype has a handful of counts. A clone one base away is much larger, so this may be a read error. This sequence joins TRBV24-1 and TRBJ1-5, with 7 positions matching TRBD1. Germline lookup yields CDR1 KGHDR and CDR2 SFDVKD. The V segment lost 4 bases and the J segment 3 bases; nucleotides outside the gene matches: 8. The CDR3 contains 16 residues. CDR3 sequence reads: CATSDPGTETNQPQHF. CDR3 nucleotides: TGTGCCACCAGTGACCCAGGGACAGAGACCAATCAGCCCCAGCATTTT.

J is TRBJ2-7 and V is TRBV7-6, with 7 positions matching TRBD1. The CDR3 is 17 amino acids. J gave up 0 bases and V 4 bases, and 12 bases lay outside the gene matches. Germline V gene data show CDR1 as SGHVS and CDR2 as FNYEAQ. The CDR3 nucleotides are TGTGCCAGCAGCTCACTGTCCGGGACAGTTGCCTCCTACGAGCAGTACTTC. Translating gives CASSSLSGTVASYEQYF.

This clonotype was counted between two and nine times. Since the CDR3 does not end with the conserved phenylalanine or tryptophan, this likely comes from a read error. The chain has TRBV19 and TRBJ1-1, with D possibly TRBD1 on 6 matching bases. The V gene lost 7 bases and the J gene lost 3 bases, with 15 bases spanning the gap. This CDR3 spans 14 amino acids. Per the germline V gene, CDR1 is LNHDA and CDR2 is SQIVND (reference sequence). CDR3 protein: CASKIQGMDTEAFL. The CDR3 DNA follows: TGTGCCAGTAAAATACAGGGAATGGACACTGAAGCTTTCCTT.

This clonotype came up a few times. The chain carries TRBV5-8 and TRBJ2-5, with D possibly TRBD1 on 5 matching bases. The CDR3 sequence is 13 residues long. Germline-derived CDR1 and CDR2 are SGHTS and YDEGEE. The V end was cut by 8 bases, the J end by 5 bases, with 16 bases between. CDR3 sequence (DNA): TGTGCCAGTAAGGACAAGCCGGATGAGACCCAGTACTTC. Encoded protein: CASKDKPDETQYF.

Many counts were recorded for this clonotype. V is TRBV9 and J is TRBJ2-7, with D perhaps assigned TRBD1 or TRBD2 (5 bases each). The length of the CDR3 is 14 residues. V lost 2 bases and J lost 6, with 15 bases in between. The V gene's germline CDR1 is SGDLS and CDR2 YYNGEE. CDR3 DNA: TGTGCCAGCAGCGTCTCCGGGACCCTCAGCGAGCAGTACTTC. Encoded protein: CASSVSGTLSEQYF.

The chain joins TRBV10-3 to TRBJ2-5; a weak D match, TRBD1 (6 bases). V gave up 4 bases and J gave up 0 bases, with 12 bases separating them. Germline CDR1 is ENHRY and CDR2 is SYGVKD. This CDR3 has 15 amino acids. The CDR3 nucleotides read TGTGCCATCAGTGCTGGGCAGGGGAACCAAGAGACCCAGTACTTC. Protein sequence: CAISAGQGNQETQYF.

The chain carries TRBV29-1 and TRBJ2-5; D ambiguous. Germline assignment: CDR1 SQVTM and CDR2 ANQGSEA. This CDR3 region has 10 residues. The CDR3 DNA reads TGCAGTCGCCAAGGCGAGACCCAGTACTTC. It encodes CSRQGETQYF.

At least ten counts were recorded for this clonotype. V gene TRBV29-1 combines with J gene TRBJ1-3; perhaps TRBD1 as D (5 bases). The CDR3 contains 16 residues. Germline V gene lookup returns CDR1 SQVTM and CDR2 ANQGSEA. With 3 bases removed from V and 0 bases from J, the gap between germline ends came to 15 bases. The CDR3 region has the DNA TGCAGCGTTGACTCGGGGCAGCCTCTCTCTGGAAACACCATATATTTT. This translates into CSVDSGQPLSGNTIYF.

This clonotype was observed at least ten times. The V call is TRBV7-2, the J call TRBJ2-7; 7 positions match TRBD1. This CDR3 comprises 14 residues. The germline V gene encodes CDR1 SGHTA and CDR2 FQGNSA. V was clipped by 4 bases and J by 3 bases; unmatched bases: 6. The CDR3, as DNA: TGTGCCAGCAGCTCAAGGGACAGATTCTACGAGCAGTACTTC. This sequence encodes CASSSRDRFYEQYF.

About this clonotype itself: A read error may account for a junction end that differs from germline. V gene TRBV7-9 combines with J gene TRBJ1-1, with TRBD1 as a possible D gene (5 bases). The CDR3 length is 14 residues. Germline V CDR1 and CDR2: SEHNR, FQNEAQ (reference sequence). CDR3 region: CASSQDRKNTEAFF. For the CDR3, the DNA is TGCGCCAGCAGCCAAGACAGAAAGAACACTGAAGCTTTCTTT.

CDR3 DNA sequence: TGTGCCATCAGTTGGAGCGGGAGCACCGGGGAGCTGTTTTTT. Protein product: CAISWSGSTGELFF. J is TRBJ2-2 and V is TRBV10-3, with 8 bases fitting TRBD2. Looked up from germline, CDR1 is ENHRY and CDR2 is SYGVKD. With V trimmed by 5 bases and J by 4 bases, 3 bases remained unmatched. The CDR3 loop spans 14 amino acids.

As for this clonotype: Compared with germline, one end of the junction differs, possibly owing to a read error. The chain has TRBV25-1 and TRBJ1-3, with D perhaps TRBD1 (5 bases). The CDR3 length is 13 residues. Germline lookup yields CDR1 MGHDK and CDR2 SYGVNS. The CDR3 DNA is TGTGCCGGCAGTGCGCATGGACAAGGCACCATATATTTT. Its protein product is CAGSAHGQGTIYF.

Comments on this clonotype: The junction does not match germline at one end; this may be a read error. The chain combines TRBV24-1 with TRBJ1-5; 9 bases match TRBD1. CDR1 KGHDR and CDR2 SFDVKD come from the germline V gene. This CDR3 has 15 residues. This CDR3 reads CASSEPGQGYQPQHF. DNA for the CDR3: TGTGCCAGCAGTGAACCGGGACAGGGATATCAGCCCCAGCATTTT.

V gene TRBV9 combines with J gene TRBJ2-5; TRBD2 matches at 8 bases. The CDR3 runs 18 residues. V dropped 4 bases and J dropped 5; count of bases not matched to a gene: 19. Per the germline V gene, CDR1 is SGDLS and CDR2 is YYNGEE. The CDR3 bases are TGTGCCAGCAGCCAAGATGGTTGGTATAGCGGGATGGTGGAGACCCAGTACTTC. Its translation is CASSQDGWYSGMVETQYF.

The genes are TRBV7-2 and TRBJ2-7; 11 bases are a match to TRBD2. CDR3 length: 17 amino acids. Trimming cost V 3 bases and J 3 bases; bases outside gene matches: 10. Germline values: CDR1 SGHTA, CDR2 FQGNSA. The CDR3 sequence: CASSLSGSSGRIYEQYF. The CDR3 DNA is TGTGCCAGCAGCTTGAGTGGGTCTAGCGGGAGGATCTACGAGCAGTACTTC.

This clonotype was seen many times. The gene calls are TRBV24-1 and TRBJ2-2; D tentatively reads TRBD1 or TRBD2 (5 bases each). Germline CDR1 is KGHDR and CDR2 is SFDVKD. This CDR3 comprises 15 residues. Between the trimmed V and J ends, which lost 3 bases and 1 base, there was a span of 8 bases. The CDR3 region is CATSDLGENTGELFF. CDR3 sequence (DNA): TGTGCCACCAGTGATCTGGGGGAGAACACCGGGGAGCTGTTTTTT.

The V and J genes are TRBV10-3 and TRBJ1-6; D might be TRBD1 (5 bases). The length of the CDR3 is 14 residues. V was clipped by 8 bases and J by 8 bases, with 16 bases between them. Germline CDR1 ENHRY, CDR2 SYGVKD. CDR3: CAISPGDADSPLHF. As DNA, the CDR3 is TGTGCCATCTCCCCGGGGGACGCAGATTCACCCCTCCACTTT.

This clonotype was recorded at least ten times. This sequence joins TRBV28 and TRBJ2-7, with D unresolved. Germline V gene lookup returns CDR1 MDHEN and CDR2 SYDVKM. Deletions cut 6 bases from V and 1 base from J, with 7 bases between. There are 12 residues in the CDR3. The DNA for the CDR3 is TGTGCCAGCAGGACGTCGTCCTACGAGCAGTACTTC. This sequence encodes CASRTSSYEQYF.

At least ten counts were recorded for this clonotype. The V call is TRBV11-2, the J call TRBJ1-2; maybe TRBD1 (5 bases). CDR1 is SGHAT and CDR2 is FQNNGV in the germline V gene. The CDR3 spans 14 residues. V lost 6 bases, J lost 6 bases, and 17 bases lay in between. The CDR3 protein is CASSAAGQGNGYTF. CDR3 nucleotide sequence: TGTGCCAGCAGTGCCGCCGGACAAGGAAATGGCTACACCTTC. The full variable domain, its missing parts supplied by reference TRBV11-2 and TRBJ1-2, is EAGVAQSPRYKIIEKRQSVAFWCNPISGHATLYWYQQILGQGPKLLIQFQNNGVVDDSQLPKDRFSAERLKGVDSTLKIQPAKLEDSAVYLCASSAAGQGNGYTFGSGTRLTVV.

In DNA form, the CDR3 reads TGCGCCAGCAGTGAGGGGGTCTCAGTAGAGACCCAGTACTTC. Translation gives CASSEGVSVETQYF. The chain employs TRBV10-2 and TRBJ2-5; no firm D call. Germline CDR1 WSHSY, CDR2 SAAADI. V lost 2 bases and J lost 4, with 11 bases in between. The CDR3 length is 14 residues.

The chain carries TRBV25-1 and TRBJ2-7; 7 bases agree with TRBD1. Germline V gives CDR1 MGHDK, CDR2 SYGVNS. V trimming: 5 bases; J trimming: 4 bases; junction bases outside the gene matches: 11. The CDR3 is made up of 15 amino acids. The CDR3 loop reads CASSSGTEKAYEQYF. The CDR3 region has the DNA TGTGCCAGCAGTTCCGGGACAGAGAAAGCGTACGAGCAGTACTTC.

This clonotype showed up just a few times. This rearrangement joins TRBV20-1 to TRBJ2-7; possibly TRBD1 or TRBD2 for D (5 bases each). The CDR3 covers 15 residues. CDR1 is DFQATT, CDR2 SNEGSKA, per germline (reference sequence). V lost 5 bases and J lost 6, with 23 bases in between. CDR3 sequence reads: CSARGGAAPSIEQYF. The CDR3 DNA reads as TGCAGTGCTCGGGGCGGAGCCGCTCCTTCCATCGAGCAGTACTTC.